This T cell receptor (beta chain) was documented in a study of shared clonotypes between healthy human individuals. Regarding the study as a whole: Sampling used blood alone; tissue repertoires probably differ.

Into CD45RA+ naive and CD45RA-negative memory subsets, the CD4+ cells were split. As processed by the authors: Owing to the provision of junction-only sequences devoid of quality scores by immunoSEQ, filtering differed. Assay: immunoSEQ multiplex PCR; the TCRdb copy retains only in-frame clones and omits some. V, J and clone size are those of that table, while D and trimming were read from the DNA. The sample records 2 million to 3 million clones, about 92% being singletons. Comments on this clone: Its antigen is as yet unknown.

There are 15 residues in the CDR3. CDR1 is MDHEN and CDR2 is SYDVKM in the germline V gene. V was shortened by 1 base and J by 5 bases, with 12 bases between the two germline ends. The sequenced sample was naive CD4+ T cells sorted from blood. As to subset: CD45RA+ positively selected. The source of this sequence is a man between 18 and 35 years old in good health. The gene calls are TRBV28 and TRBJ1-5; D remains ambiguous. The DNA of the CDR3 is TGTGCCAGCAGTTTATCGTTGGGGAAGCATCAGCCCCAGCATTTT. Translating gives CASSLSLGKHQPQHF.